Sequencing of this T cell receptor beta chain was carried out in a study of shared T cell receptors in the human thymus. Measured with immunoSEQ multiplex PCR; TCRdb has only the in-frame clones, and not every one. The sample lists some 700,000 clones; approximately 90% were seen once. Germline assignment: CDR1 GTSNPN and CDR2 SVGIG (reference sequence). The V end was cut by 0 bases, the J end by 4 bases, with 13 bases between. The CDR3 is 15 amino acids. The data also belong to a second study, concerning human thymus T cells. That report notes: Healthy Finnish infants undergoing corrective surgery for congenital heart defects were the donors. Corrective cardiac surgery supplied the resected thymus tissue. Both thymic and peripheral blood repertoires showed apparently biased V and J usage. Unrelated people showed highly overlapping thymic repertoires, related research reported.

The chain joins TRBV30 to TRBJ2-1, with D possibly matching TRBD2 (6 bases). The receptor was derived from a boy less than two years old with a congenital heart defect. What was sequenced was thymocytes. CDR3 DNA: TGTGCCTGGAGTGTACGGGGGAAGGAATACAATGAGCAGTTCTTC. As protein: CAWSVRGKEYNEQFF.